This T cell receptor (beta chain) emerged from a study of tumor-infiltrating lymphocytes in primary liver carcinoma. CDR1 and CDR2 from the germline V gene are SGHAT and FQDESV (reference sequence). This CDR3 has 17 amino acids. For this clonotype: Its cognate antigen is unknown. Mismatch with germline at one junction end may stem from a read error.

General study points: Significantly greater top-250-clone fractions characterized tumors relative to blood (p = 0.039).

Germline DNA was extracted too, while blood RNA derived from unsorted whole blood. Chronic HBV infection, untreated so far, was present in the patients. Making TCR beta cDNA involved 400 to 600 ng total RNA and a constant-region primer. The TCR beta library was amplified through three nested multiplex PCR rounds in a modified ARM-PCR procedure. Amplification in the first two PCR rounds was performed using TRBV1-TRBV30 forward primers and a C-beta reverse primer for 10 cycles each. TCRdb fed the multiplex PCR reads into MiXCR, producing one record per CDR3 protein. The sample has about 200,000 distinct CDR3 sequences, about 61% seen once.

This TCR came from a woman aged 60 to 75 with primary liver carcinoma and hepatitis B virus infection. The chain joins TRBV11-1 to TRBJ2-1; 12 bases line up with TRBD2. Sequencing was performed on peripheral blood. CDR3 amino acids: CASSSPKTSGGSLEQFF. CDR3 nucleotides: TGTGCCAGTAGCTCCCCCAAGACTAGCGGGGGTTCTTTGGAGCAGTTCTTC. Complete variable domain (other parts from reference TRBV11-1 and TRBJ2-1): EAEVAQSPRYKITEKSQAVAFWCDPISGHATLYWYRQILGQGPELLVQFQDESVVDDSQLPKDRFSAERLKGVDSTLKIQPAELGDSAMYLCASSSPKTSGGSLEQFFGPGTRLTVL.